The rows below give T cell receptor beta chains drawn from one sample of a study of T cells after yellow fever vaccination. TCRdb analysed the 5' RACE reads with MiXCR anew, one entry per CDR3 protein. The data hold 310,000 or so distinct CDR3 sequences, with around 6.8% observed a single time. The source was PBMCs, collected roughly 45 days after the first yellow fever vaccination. The receptors stem from a man aged 18 to 30 who received the YFV17D yellow fever vaccine. Each CDR3 is given with its conserved first and last residue. The order of the fields is clone size, V gene, D gene, J gene, CDR3 DNA, CDR3 protein. The D gene is left open where the match is weak. Expanded clones get a size class; other rows say once, few or many, or leave the size out.

size: .; V: TRBV24-1; D: .; J: TRBJ1-1; DNA: TGTGCCACCAGTGCCTCGGGACTGGAAGCTTTCTTT; CDR3: CATSASGLEAFF
size: .; V: TRBV7-9; D: .; J: TRBJ2-1; DNA: TGTGCCAGCAGCTTCACGACGGGCAGCAATGAGCAGTTCTTC; CDR3: CASSFTTGSNEQFF
size: few; V: TRBV4-2; D: .; J: TRBJ2-7; DNA: TGTGCCAGCAGCCAAGATCTTCGGACGGGGGGCCAGTACTACGAGCAGTACTTC; CDR3: CASSQDLRTGGQYYEQYF
size: many; V: TRBV7-9; D: .; J: TRBJ2-1; DNA: TGTGCCAGCAGCCAGGTCGCCTCCTACAATGAGCAGTTCTTC; CDR3: CASSQVASYNEQFF
size: few; V: TRBV12-3/TRBV12-4; D: .; J: TRBJ1-1; DNA: TGTGCCAGCAGCCCAAGGTGGGGCACCCTGAACACTGAAGCTTTCTTT; CDR3: CASSPRWGTLNTEAFF
size: .; V: TRBV7-9; D: TRBD1; J: TRBJ2-3; DNA: TGTGCCCTGGGACAGATCACAGATACGCAGTATTTT; CDR3: CALGQITDTQYF
size: few; V: TRBV5-1; D: TRBD1; J: TRBJ2-3; DNA: TGCGCCAGCAGCGTGACAGGGAACGGGGGCACAGATACGCAGTATTTT; CDR3: CASSVTGNGGTDTQYF
size: few; V: TRBV7-9; D: .; J: TRBJ2-7; DNA: TGTGCCAGCACCCCCCCCGTGACGGAGATTTTCTACGAGCAGTACTTC; CDR3: CASTPPVTEIFYEQYF
size: few; V: TRBV19; D: .; J: TRBJ2-2; DNA: TGTGCCAGTAGTTTCCTGCCTTGGGCTCTTGGGAACACCGGGGAGCTGTTTTTT; CDR3: CASSFLPWALGNTGELFF
size: few; V: TRBV12-3/TRBV12-4; D: .; J: TRBJ1-6; DNA: TGTGCCAGCAGACCCAGGGCGGGACATTATAATTCACCCCTCCACTTT; CDR3: CASRPRAGHYNSPLHF
size: .; V: TRBV3-1; D: TRBD2; J: TRBJ2-1; DNA: TGTGCCAGCAGCCATAGCGGGGGGGCCTACAATGAGCAGTTCTTC; CDR3: CASSHSGGAYNEQFF
size: many; V: TRBV7-2; D: .; J: TRBJ1-1; DNA: TGTGCCAGCAGCTTAGGGGCGAACACTGAAGCTTTCTTT; CDR3: CASSLGANTEAFF
size: .; V: TRBV5-6; D: TRBD2; J: TRBJ2-1; DNA: TGTGCCAGCAGCTTACAGCGGGGGAGCACCTACAATGAGCAGTTCTTC; CDR3: CASSLQRGSTYNEQFF
size: many; V: TRBV6-2/TRBV6-3; D: .; J: TRBJ1-1; DNA: TGTGCCAGCAGAAGAACCCAGGGTGGTAACACTGAAGCTTTCTTT; CDR3: CASRRTQGGNTEAFF
size: .; V: TRBV20-1; D: TRBD1; J: TRBJ1-1; DNA: TGCAGTGCTAGAGATTGGGGACAGCCAAGGGGCGCTTTCTTT; CDR3: CSARDWGQPRGAFF
size: few; V: TRBV28; D: .; J: TRBJ2-3; DNA: TGTGCCAGCAGTCCCCGGGACACAAGCACAGATACGCAGTATTTT; CDR3: CASSPRDTSTDTQYF
size: .; V: TRBV5-1; D: .; J: TRBJ2-5; DNA: TGCGCCAGCAGCCCGGAGGACACCAAAGGGACCCAGTACTTC; CDR3: CASSPEDTKGTQYF
size: few; V: TRBV6-1; D: TRBD1; J: TRBJ2-1; DNA: TGTGCCAGCAGGCAACAGGGGAGCGCCAATGAGCAGTTCTTC; CDR3: CASRQQGSANEQFF
size: few; V: TRBV9; D: .; J: TRBJ1-1; DNA: TGTGCGGCTAACACTGAAGCTTTCTTT; CDR3: CAANTEAFF
size: .; V: TRBV10-2; D: .; J: TRBJ1-2; DNA: TGCGCCAGCAGAGGAACACCCTATGGCTACACCTTC; CDR3: CASRGTPYGYTF
size: few; V: TRBV9; D: .; J: TRBJ2-2; DNA: TGTGCCAGCAGCGTAGAGTCATCAGGGCTGTTTTTT; CDR3: CASSVESSGLFF
size: once; V: TRBV20-1; D: TRBD2; J: TRBJ2-5; DNA: TGCTGTGCTAGGGCCTCCAGCGGGGGGGCCTGGGAGACCCAGTACTTC; CDR3: CCARASSGGAWETQYF
size: few; V: TRBV4-2; D: .; J: TRBJ2-1; DNA: TGTGCCAGCAGCCGTCGGGACTACAATGAGCAGTTCTTC; CDR3: CASSRRDYNEQFF
size: few; V: TRBV5-6; D: TRBD2; J: TRBJ2-3; DNA: TGTGCCAGCAGCGTCGGACTAGCGGGGAGCACAGATACGCAGTATTTT; CDR3: CASSVGLAGSTDTQYF
size: many; V: TRBV20-1; D: .; J: TRBJ1-2; DNA: TGCAGTGCTAGAGATCCCGCCTATGGCTACACCTTC; CDR3: CSARDPAYGYTF
size: many; V: TRBV6-5; D: TRBD2; J: TRBJ2-5; DNA: TGTGCCAGCAGTTACGATGGGGGGGAAGAGACCCAGTACTTC; CDR3: CASSYDGGEETQYF
size: .; V: TRBV5-4; D: .; J: TRBJ2-3; DNA: TGTACCCTAGGGGCCCAACAAACAGATACGCAGTATTTT; CDR3: CTLGAQQTDTQYF
size: .; V: TRBV28; D: .; J: TRBJ2-5; DNA: TGTGCCAGCAGTTTGTTCCCTTCACACGAGACCCAGTACTTC; CDR3: CASSLFPSHETQYF
size: few; V: TRBV15; D: .; J: TRBJ1-1; DNA: TGTGCCACCTCGAGGATACAGAACACTGAAGCTTTCTTT; CDR3: CATSRIQNTEAFF
size: .; V: TRBV7-6; D: .; J: TRBJ2-6; DNA: TGTGCCAGCAGCTTATATGGGACACTACACAGTACGGGGGCCAACGTCCTGACTTTC; CDR3: CASSLYGTLHSTGANVLTF
size: few; V: TRBV6-5; D: .; J: TRBJ2-7; DNA: TGTGCCAGCAGTTACGCGTTTCTGGGCGAGCAGTACTTC; CDR3: CASSYAFLGEQYF
size: .; V: TRBV12-3/TRBV12-4; D: .; J: TRBJ2-1; DNA: TGTGCCAGCAGGTTGGACTCCTACAATGAGCAGTTCTTC; CDR3: CASRLDSYNEQFF
size: .; V: TRBV24-1; D: .; J: TRBJ2-5; DNA: TGTGCCACCAGTGATTCGGACGGGCAAGAGACCCAGTACTTC; CDR3: CATSDSDGQETQYF
size: many; V: TRBV29-1; D: .; J: TRBJ2-2; DNA: TGCAGCGTTGATTTCATGAACACCGGGGAGCTGTTTTTT; CDR3: CSVDFMNTGELFF
size: few; V: TRBV12-3/TRBV12-4; D: .; J: TRBJ1-2; DNA: TGTGCCAGCCGGTGGGCAGATAACAGCCACTATGGCTACACCTTC; CDR3: CASRWADNSHYGYTF
size: few; V: TRBV20-1; D: .; J: TRBJ2-1; DNA: TGCAGTGCTAGAAGCCAGACTTCAAATGAGCAGTTCTTC; CDR3: CSARSQTSNEQFF
size: many; V: TRBV12-3/TRBV12-4; D: TRBD1; J: TRBJ1-5; DNA: TGTGCCAGCCAAACAGGGGGCAATCAGCCCCAGCATTTT; CDR3: CASQTGGNQPQHF
size: few; V: TRBV11-2; D: .; J: TRBJ2-7; DNA: TGTGCCAGCAGTCCGGACGTATTCTACGAGCAGTACTTC; CDR3: CASSPDVFYEQYF
size: many; V: TRBV19; D: .; J: TRBJ2-5; DNA: TGTGCCAGTAGCCAGGGGCTTTTCCAAGAGACCCAGTACTTC; CDR3: CASSQGLFQETQYF